The 10 T cell receptor beta chains reported below all come from one sample, sequenced in a study of blood T cell repertoires in COVID-19. Clones were sequenced by immunoSEQ multiplex PCR, and TCRdb holds only the in-frame ones, with some missing. The sample holds some 200,000 clones, around 83% seen once. Sequencing was carried out using peripheral blood. These TCRs come from a woman aged 70 to 79 with COVID-19, enrolled during active disease.

In this sample, this clone turned up once. The chain carries TRBV7-3 and TRBJ1-6; no definite D call. Germline CDR1 reads SGHTA; CDR2 reads FQGTGA. The V and J ends lost 1 base and 7 bases respectively, with 11 bases between them. This CDR3 region has 15 residues. DNA of the CDR3: TGTGCCAGCAGCTTAAACGCAGGAACAAATTCACCCCTCCACTTT. Translated: CASSLNAGTNSPLHF.

This chain connects TRBV7-2 to TRBJ1-2; D is possibly TRBD1 (6 bases). V was pared by 1 base and J by 1 base, with 13 bases between. The germline CDR1 and CDR2 sequences are SGHTA and FQGNSA. This CDR3 spans 16 amino acids. In DNA, the CDR3 is TGTGCCAGCAGCTTAGTAGGGGGGGCCAGTAACTATGGCTACACCTTC. Its protein product is CASSLVGGASNYGYTF. Supplemented by reference TRBV7-2 and TRBJ1-2, the full variable domain reads GAGVSQSPSNKVTEKGKDVELRCDPISGHTALYWYRQSLGQGLEFLIYFQGNSAPDKSGLPSDRFSAERTGGSVSTLTIQRTQQEDSAVYLCASSLVGGASNYGYTFGSGTRLTVV.

In this sample, this clone turned up once. The chain employs TRBV27 and TRBJ2-7; 8 bases line up with TRBD1. The length of the CDR3 is 13 residues. V was clipped by 8 bases and J by 3 bases; unmatched bases: 6. Germline V gene data show CDR1 as MNHEY and CDR2 as SMNVEV (reference sequence). CDR3 nucleotides: TGTGCCAGCTCCCGAACAGGGGGCTACGAGCAGTACTTC. Protein: CASSRTGGYEQYF.

The rearrangement uses TRBV5-1 and TRBJ1-2; possible D gene TRBD1, 5 bases. Trimming stripped 5 bases from V and 3 bases from J, with 17 bases between. This CDR3 is built from 15 residues. Per germline, CDR1 SGHRS and CDR2 YFSETQ. This CDR3 is CASRSAGRDYYGYTF. CDR3 bases: TGCGCCAGCAGGTCCGCGGGGCGCGACTACTATGGCTACACCTTC.

This clone appeared once. The rearrangement links TRBV12-3 or TRBV12-4 to TRBJ2-7; 7 bases agree with TRBD1. V lost 5 bases to trimming and J lost 4 bases; unmatched junction nucleotides: 5. This CDR3 comprises 13 residues. The CDR3 sequence is CASSGDSKYEQYF. Written as DNA, the CDR3 is TGTGCCAGCAGTGGGGACAGTAAGTACGAGCAGTACTTC.

The rearrangement links TRBV7-2 to TRBJ2-2, with TRBD2 as a possible D gene (5 bases). The CDR3 consists of 15 residues. The V end lost 4 bases, the J end lost 8 bases, and 17 bases lay between the germline ends. Germline CDR1 reads SGHTA; CDR2 reads FQGNSA. For the CDR3, the DNA is TGTGCCAGCAGCTACTCCCATTCGGCGGGTGGGGAGCTGTTTTTT. Translation: CASSYSHSAGGELFF.

With regard to this clone: The same CDR3 arises from other DNA sequences in this sample as well. This chain links TRBV27 with TRBJ1-3; D unclear. Germline V gene data show CDR1 as MNHEY and CDR2 as SMNVEV (reference sequence). This CDR3 is built from 13 residues. V gave up 2 bases and J gave up 2 bases, with 4 bases separating them. Here the CDR3 DNA reads TGTGCCAGCAGTTTACGGGCTGGAAACACCATATATTTT. This sequence encodes CASSLRAGNTIYF.

The chain is built from TRBV5-4 and TRBJ2-2; D is possibly TRBD2 (5 bases). From germline, CDR1 is SGHNT and CDR2 YYREEE (reference sequence). Trimming left V 3 bases short and J 2 bases short, with 11 bases between. CDR3 size: 15 residues. CDR3 protein: CASSSAEDNTGELFF. In DNA form, the CDR3 reads TGTGCCAGCAGCTCAGCGGAGGACAACACCGGGGAGCTGTTTTTT.

The genes are TRBV19 and TRBJ2-5; 8 nucleotides line up with TRBD2. The CDR3 covers 14 residues. With 6 bases clipped from V and 1 base from J, the junction kept 4 bases outside the gene matches. Per the germline V gene, CDR1 is LNHDA and CDR2 is SQIVND (reference sequence). The CDR3 nucleotides read TGTGCCAGTAGGCTAACTAGCGGCCAAGAGACCCAGTACTTC. It encodes CASRLTSGQETQYF. Full variable domain (remainder filled in from reference TRBV19 and TRBJ2-5): DGGITQSPKYLFRKEGQNVTLSCEQNLNHDAMYWYRQDPGQGLRLIYYSQIVNDFQKGDIAEGYSVSREKKESFPLTVTSAQKNPTAFYLCASRLTSGQETQYFGPGTRLLVL.

The chain couples TRBV28 to TRBJ2-7, with 9 bases fitting TRBD1. V trimming: 5 bases; J trimming: 3 bases; junction bases outside the gene matches: 8. The CDR3 is made up of 15 amino acids. The germline CDR1 and CDR2 sequences are MDHEN and SYDVKM. The CDR3 loop reads CASSLPGTGSYEQYF. CDR3 bases: TGTGCCAGCAGTCTTCCCGGGACAGGGAGCTACGAGCAGTACTTC.